The clone carrying this T cell receptor (beta chain) has a handful of counts. The data derive from a study of blood T cell repertoires in COVID-19. For the study at large: Specimens from acute and convalescent COVID-19 originated in the United States, Italy and Spain. Sources were T cells, B-cell-depleted T cells, or PBMCs; the material itself was cDNA or gDNA.

Assay: immunoSEQ multiplex PCR; the TCRdb copy retains only in-frame clones and omits some. The sample carries approximately 170,000 clones, less than 85% recorded once. The sequence came from a woman aged 80 or over with acute or convalescent COVID-19. Material: peripheral blood.

CDR3 protein: CASSEGQGVDEQFF. For the CDR3, the DNA is TGCGCCAGCAGTGAGGGTCAGGGGGTCGATGAGCAGTTCTTC. The V gene is TRBV10-1, the J gene TRBJ2-1; 7 bases fit TRBD1. CDR1 is WNHNN, CDR2 SYGVQD, per germline (reference sequence). This CDR3 has 14 residues. The J segment lost 8 bases and the V segment lost 2 bases, leaving 6 bases of the junction unmatched.